This T cell receptor (beta chain) emerged from a study of pediatric ulcerative colitis. Study-level background: About 7 patients showed pancolitis and two showed left-sided colitis.

This was a survey-level run. Data came from immunoSEQ multiplex PCR; TCRdb stores just in-frame clones and leaves some out. Seen here are about 36,000 clones, less than 85% observed once, and the top ten hold roughly 25%. CDR1 and CDR2 (germline): SGHTA, FQGNSA. This CDR3 is built from 14 residues. V was shortened by 5 bases and J by 2 bases, with 13 bases between the two germline ends. The rearrangement uses TRBV7-2 and TRBJ2-7; perhaps D is TRBD1 or TRBD2 (5 bases each). The sample comprised blood. This TCR was recovered from a girl aged 5 to 17 with moderate ulcerative colitis. This chain's CDR3 is CASSRDGSTYEQYF. In nucleotides, the CDR3 is TGTGCCAGCAGCCGGGACGGATCAACCTACGAGCAGTACTTC. Combining the CDR3 with reference TRBV7-2 and TRBJ2-7 gives the whole variable domain GAGVSQSPSNKVTEKGKDVELRCDPISGHTALYWYRQSLGQGLEFLIYFQGNSAPDKSGLPSDRFSAERTGGSVSTLTIQRTQQEDSAVYLCASSRDGSTYEQYFGPGTRLTVT.